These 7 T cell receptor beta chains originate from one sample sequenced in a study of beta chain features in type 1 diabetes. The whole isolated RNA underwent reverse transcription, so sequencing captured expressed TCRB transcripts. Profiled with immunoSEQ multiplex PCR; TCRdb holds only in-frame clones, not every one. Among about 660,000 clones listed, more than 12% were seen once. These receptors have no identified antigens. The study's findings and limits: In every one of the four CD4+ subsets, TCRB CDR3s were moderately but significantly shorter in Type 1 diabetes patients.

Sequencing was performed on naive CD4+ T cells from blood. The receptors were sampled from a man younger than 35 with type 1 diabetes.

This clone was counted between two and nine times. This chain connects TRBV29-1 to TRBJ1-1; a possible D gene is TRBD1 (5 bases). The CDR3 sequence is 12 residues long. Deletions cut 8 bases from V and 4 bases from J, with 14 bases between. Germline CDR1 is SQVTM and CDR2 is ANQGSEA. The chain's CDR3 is CSSGVGPTEAFF. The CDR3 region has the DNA TGCAGCTCGGGGGTAGGTCCCACTGAAGCTTTCTTT.

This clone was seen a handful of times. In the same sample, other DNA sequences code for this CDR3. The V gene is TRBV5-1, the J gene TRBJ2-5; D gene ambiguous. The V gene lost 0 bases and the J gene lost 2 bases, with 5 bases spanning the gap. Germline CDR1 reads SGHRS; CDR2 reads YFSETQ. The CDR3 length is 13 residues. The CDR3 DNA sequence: TGCGCCAGCAGCTTGGTCGGTCAAGAGACCCAGTACTTC. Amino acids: CASSLVGQETQYF.

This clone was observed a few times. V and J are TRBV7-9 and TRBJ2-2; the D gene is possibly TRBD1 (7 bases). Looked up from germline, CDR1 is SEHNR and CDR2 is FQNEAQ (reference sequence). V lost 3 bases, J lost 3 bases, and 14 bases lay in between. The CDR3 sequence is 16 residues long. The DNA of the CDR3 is TGTGCCAGCAGCTTGGACAGGACTACGGACACCGGGGAGCTGTTTTTT. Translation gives CASSLDRTTDTGELFF.

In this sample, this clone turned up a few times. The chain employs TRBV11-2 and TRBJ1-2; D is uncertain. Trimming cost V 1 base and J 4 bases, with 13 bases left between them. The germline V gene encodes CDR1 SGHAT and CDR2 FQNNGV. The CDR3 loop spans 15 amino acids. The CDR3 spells CASSLAKGPTYGYTF. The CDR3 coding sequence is TGTGCCAGCAGCTTAGCGAAAGGGCCTACCTATGGCTACACCTTC.

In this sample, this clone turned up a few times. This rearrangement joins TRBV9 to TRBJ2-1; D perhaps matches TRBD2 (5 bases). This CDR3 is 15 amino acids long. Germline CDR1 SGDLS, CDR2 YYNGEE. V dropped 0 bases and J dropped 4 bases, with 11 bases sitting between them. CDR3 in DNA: TGTGCCAGCAGCGTAGCAGCGGCCTTATACAATGAGCAGTTCTTC. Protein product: CASSVAAALYNEQFF.

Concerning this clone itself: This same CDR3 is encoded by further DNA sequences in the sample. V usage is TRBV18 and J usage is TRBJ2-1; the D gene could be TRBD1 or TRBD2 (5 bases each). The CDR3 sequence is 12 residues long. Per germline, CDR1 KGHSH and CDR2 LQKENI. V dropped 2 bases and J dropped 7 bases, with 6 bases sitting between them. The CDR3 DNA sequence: TGTGCCAGCTCACCAGGGGGAAATGAGCAGTTCTTC. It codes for CASSPGGNEQFF.

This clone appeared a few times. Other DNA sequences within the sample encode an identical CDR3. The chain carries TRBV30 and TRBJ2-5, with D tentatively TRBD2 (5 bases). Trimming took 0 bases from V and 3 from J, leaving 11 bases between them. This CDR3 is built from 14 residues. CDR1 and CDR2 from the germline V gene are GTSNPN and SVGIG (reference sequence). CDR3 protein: CAWSVGLAEETQYF. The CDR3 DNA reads TGTGCCTGGAGTGTAGGTCTAGCAGAAGAGACCCAGTACTTC.